The clone carrying this T cell receptor (beta chain) has just one count. What it binds is unknown. The assay used deep level. Clones were read by immunoSEQ multiplex PCR, and TCRdb kept only the in-frame ones, dropping some. The table includes more than 850,000 clones, 75% to 80% detected once. CDR1 is MDHEN and CDR2 is SYDVKM in the germline V gene. This CDR3 is 14 amino acids long. Germline trimming cut 7 bases from V and 10 bases from J; bases unmatched to any gene: 11. Splitting of CD4+ cells produced CD45RA+ naive and CD45RA-negative memory subsets. This entry is derived from a study of shared clonotypes between healthy human individuals. About the research overall: Donors, aged 18 to 49, were a couple of women and a few men. Whole-study findings and limits: In contrast to clonotypes shared by all four donors, non-shared clonotypes had lower generation probabilities.

The V call is TRBV28, the J call TRBJ2-4; TRBD1 matches at 9 bases. This clonotype was sampled from a man younger than 30 in good health. Some clones in this sample may be carry-over from other donors' samples. Material for sequencing was memory CD4+ T cells from PBMCs. Subset meaning: CD45RA-negative fraction. The CDR3 DNA reads TGTGCCAGCACCTCCGGACAGGGGATAAGAATTCAGTACTTC. Translation: CASTSGQGIRIQYF.